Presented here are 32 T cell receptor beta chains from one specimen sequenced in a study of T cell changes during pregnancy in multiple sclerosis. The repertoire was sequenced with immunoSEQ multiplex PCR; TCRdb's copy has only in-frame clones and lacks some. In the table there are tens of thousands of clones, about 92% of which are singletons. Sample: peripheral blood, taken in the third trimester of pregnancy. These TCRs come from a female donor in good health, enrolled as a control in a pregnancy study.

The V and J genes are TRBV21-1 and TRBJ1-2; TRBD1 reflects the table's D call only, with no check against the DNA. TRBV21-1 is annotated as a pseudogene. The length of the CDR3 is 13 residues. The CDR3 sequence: CASRGQGIYGYTF. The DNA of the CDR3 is TGTGCCAGCCGAGGACAGGGGATATATGGCTACACCTTC.

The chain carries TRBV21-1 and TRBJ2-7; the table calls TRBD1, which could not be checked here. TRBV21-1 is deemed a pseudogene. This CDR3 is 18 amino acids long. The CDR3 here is CASSKAAPTGEGAYEQYF. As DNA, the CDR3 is TGTGCCAGCAGCAAAGCGGCCCCGACAGGGGAAGGGGCCTACGAGCAGTACTTC.

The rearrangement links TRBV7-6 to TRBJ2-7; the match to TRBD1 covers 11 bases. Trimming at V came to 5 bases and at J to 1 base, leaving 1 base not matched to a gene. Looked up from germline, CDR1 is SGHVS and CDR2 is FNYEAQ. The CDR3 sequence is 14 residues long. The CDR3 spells CASSRDRGSYEQYF. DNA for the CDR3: TGTGCCAGCAGCCGGGACAGGGGGTCCTACGAGCAGTACTTC. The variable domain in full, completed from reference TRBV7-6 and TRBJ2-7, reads GAGVSQSPRYKVTKRGQDVALRCDPISGHVSLYWYRQALGQGPEFLTYFNYEAQQDKSGLPNDRFSAERPEGSISTLTIQRTEQRDSAMYRCASSRDRGSYEQYFGPGTRLTVT.

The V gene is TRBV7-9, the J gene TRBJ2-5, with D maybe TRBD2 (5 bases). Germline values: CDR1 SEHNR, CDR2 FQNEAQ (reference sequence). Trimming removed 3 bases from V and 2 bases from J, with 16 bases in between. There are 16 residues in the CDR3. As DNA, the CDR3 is TGTGCCAGCAGCTTCCTAGCCGGAGTGGAGCAAGAGACCCAGTACTTC. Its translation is CASSFLAGVEQETQYF.

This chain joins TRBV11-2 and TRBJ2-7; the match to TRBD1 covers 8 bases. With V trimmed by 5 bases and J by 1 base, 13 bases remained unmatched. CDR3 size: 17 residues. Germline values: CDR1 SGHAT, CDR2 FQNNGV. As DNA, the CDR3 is TGTGCCAGCAGCCGGACTCCTGGACAGGGTTCATCCTACGAGCAGTACTTC. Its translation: CASSRTPGQGSSYEQYF.

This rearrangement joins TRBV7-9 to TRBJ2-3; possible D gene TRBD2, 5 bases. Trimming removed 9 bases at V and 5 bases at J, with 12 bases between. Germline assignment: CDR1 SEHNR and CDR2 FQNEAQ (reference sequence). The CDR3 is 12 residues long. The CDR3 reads CASSFGEDTQYF. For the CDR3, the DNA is TGTGCCAGTTCGTTCGGGGAAGATACGCAGTATTTT.

The CDR3 nucleotides are TGTGCCAGCAGCGGCGGCAGCGACTACTCTGGAAACACCATATATTTT. Encoded protein: CASSGGSDYSGNTIYF. The rearrangement links TRBV9 to TRBJ1-3; D unclear. Trimming removed 3 bases from V and 0 bases from J, with 13 bases in between. The CDR3 extends over 16 amino acids. CDR1 is SGDLS, CDR2 YYNGEE, per germline.

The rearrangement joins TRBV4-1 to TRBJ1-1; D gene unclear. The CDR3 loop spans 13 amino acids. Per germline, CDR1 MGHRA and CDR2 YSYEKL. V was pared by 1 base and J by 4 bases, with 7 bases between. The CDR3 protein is CASSQGGFTEAFF. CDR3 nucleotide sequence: TGCGCCAGCAGCCAAGGAGGGTTCACTGAAGCTTTCTTT.

For the CDR3, the DNA is TGTGCAAGTCGCTTAGATACCGGAGTAGGGGTTTTTTGGGAGACCCAGTACTTC. This gives the protein CASRLDTGVGVFWETQYF. The chain couples TRBV12-2 to TRBJ2-5; the D call TRBD1 from the table was never checked on the DNA. TRBV12-2 is designated a pseudogene. This CDR3 region has 18 residues.

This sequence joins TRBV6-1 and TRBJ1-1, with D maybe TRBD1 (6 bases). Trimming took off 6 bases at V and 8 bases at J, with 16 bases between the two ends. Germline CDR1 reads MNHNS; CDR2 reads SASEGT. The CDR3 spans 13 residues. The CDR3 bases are TGTGCCAGCAGCCTCTCCTCAGGGGTGGAAGCTTTCTTT. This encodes CASSLSSGVEAFF.

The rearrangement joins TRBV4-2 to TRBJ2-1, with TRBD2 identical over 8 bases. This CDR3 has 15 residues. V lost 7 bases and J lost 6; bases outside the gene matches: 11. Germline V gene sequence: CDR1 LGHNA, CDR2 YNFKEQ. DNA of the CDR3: TGTGCCAGCACGCGTTCAGCGGGAGACTCCAATGAGCAGTTCTTC. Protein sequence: CASTRSAGDSNEQFF.

CDR3 coding DNA: TGTGCCAGCAGCGTAGCGGGTAACTATGGCTACACCTTC. It encodes CASSVAGNYGYTF. The chain is built from TRBV9 and TRBJ1-2; D gene ambiguous. CDR1 is SGDLS, CDR2 YYNGEE, per germline. The CDR3 has 13 residues. Trimming stripped 0 bases from V and 1 base from J, with 4 bases between. The full variable domain, its missing parts supplied by reference TRBV9 and TRBJ1-2, is DSGVTQTPKHLITATGQRVTLRCSPRSGDLSVYWYQQSLDQGLQFLIQYYNGEERAKGNILERFSAQQFPDLHSELNLSSLELGDSALYFCASSVAGNYGYTFGSGTRLTVV.

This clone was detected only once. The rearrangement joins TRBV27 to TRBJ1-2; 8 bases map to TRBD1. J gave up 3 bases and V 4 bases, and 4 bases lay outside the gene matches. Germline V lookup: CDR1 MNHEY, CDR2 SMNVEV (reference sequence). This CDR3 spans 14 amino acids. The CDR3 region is CASSSQGDHYGYTF. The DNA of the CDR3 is TGTGCCAGCAGTTCACAGGGGGACCACTATGGCTACACCTTC.

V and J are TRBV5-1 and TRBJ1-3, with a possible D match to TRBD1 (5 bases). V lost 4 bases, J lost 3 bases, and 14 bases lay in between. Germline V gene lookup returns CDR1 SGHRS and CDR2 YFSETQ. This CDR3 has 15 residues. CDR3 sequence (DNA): TGCGCCAGCAGCCCCGGGGGGGGAAGTGGAAACACCATATATTTT. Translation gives CASSPGGGSGNTIYF.

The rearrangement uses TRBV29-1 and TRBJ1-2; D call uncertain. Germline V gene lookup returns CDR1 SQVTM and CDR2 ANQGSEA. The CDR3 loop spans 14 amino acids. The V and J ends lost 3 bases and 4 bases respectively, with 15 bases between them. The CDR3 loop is CSVDPGVTFYGYTF. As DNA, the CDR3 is TGCAGCGTTGATCCCGGGGTAACGTTCTATGGCTACACCTTC.

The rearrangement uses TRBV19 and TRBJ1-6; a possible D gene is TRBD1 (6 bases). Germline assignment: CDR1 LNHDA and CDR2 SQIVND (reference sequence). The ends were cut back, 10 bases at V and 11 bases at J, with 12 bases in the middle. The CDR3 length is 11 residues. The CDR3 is CATGDRTPLHF. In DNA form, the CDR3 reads TGTGCCACAGGGGATCGGACACCCCTCCACTTT.

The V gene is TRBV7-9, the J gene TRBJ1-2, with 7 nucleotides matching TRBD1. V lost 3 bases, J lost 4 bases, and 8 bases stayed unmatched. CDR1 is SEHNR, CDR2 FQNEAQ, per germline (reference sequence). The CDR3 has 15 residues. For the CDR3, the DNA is TGTGCCAGCAGCTTCCCGACAGGGAGAAGCTATGGCTACACCTTC. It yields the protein CASSFPTGRSYGYTF.

The CDR3 spells CASAGGGAYGYTF. Written as DNA, the CDR3 is TGCGCCAGCGCGGGAGGAGGAGCGTATGGCTACACCTTC. The V gene is TRBV10-2, the J gene TRBJ1-2; unclear D gene. The length of the CDR3 is 13 residues. The germline CDR1 and CDR2 sequences are WSHSY and SAAADI. V was pared by 8 bases and J by 5 bases, with 15 bases between.

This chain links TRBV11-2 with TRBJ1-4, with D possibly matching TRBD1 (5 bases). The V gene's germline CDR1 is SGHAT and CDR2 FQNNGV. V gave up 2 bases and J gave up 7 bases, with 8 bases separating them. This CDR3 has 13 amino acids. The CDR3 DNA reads TGTGCCAGCAGCTTATGGGGGGGTGAAAAACTGTTTTTT. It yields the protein CASSLWGGEKLFF. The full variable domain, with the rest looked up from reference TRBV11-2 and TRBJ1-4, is EAGVAQSPRYKIIEKRQSVAFWCNPISGHATLYWYQQILGQGPKLLIQFQNNGVVDDSQLPKDRFSAERLKGVDSTLKIQPAKLEDSAVYLCASSLWGGEKLFFGSGTQLSVL.

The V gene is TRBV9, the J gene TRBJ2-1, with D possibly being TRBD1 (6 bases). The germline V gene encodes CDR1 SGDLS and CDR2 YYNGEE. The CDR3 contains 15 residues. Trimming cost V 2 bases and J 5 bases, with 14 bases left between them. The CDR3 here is CASSVSQGTHNEQFF. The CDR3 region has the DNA TGTGCCAGCAGCGTCTCACAGGGAACCCACAATGAGCAGTTCTTC.

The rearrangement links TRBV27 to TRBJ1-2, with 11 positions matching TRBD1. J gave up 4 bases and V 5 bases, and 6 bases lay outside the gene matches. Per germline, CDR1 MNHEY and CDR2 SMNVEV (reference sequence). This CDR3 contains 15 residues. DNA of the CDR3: TGTGCCAGCAGTCCCGGGACAGGGGGTTTCTATGGCTACACCTTC. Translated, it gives CASSPGTGGFYGYTF.

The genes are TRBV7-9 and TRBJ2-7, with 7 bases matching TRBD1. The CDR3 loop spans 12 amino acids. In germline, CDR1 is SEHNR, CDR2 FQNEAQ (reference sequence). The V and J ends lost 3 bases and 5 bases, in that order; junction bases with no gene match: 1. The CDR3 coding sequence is TGTGCCAGCAGCTTGACAGGGAACGAGCAGTACTTC. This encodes CASSLTGNEQYF.

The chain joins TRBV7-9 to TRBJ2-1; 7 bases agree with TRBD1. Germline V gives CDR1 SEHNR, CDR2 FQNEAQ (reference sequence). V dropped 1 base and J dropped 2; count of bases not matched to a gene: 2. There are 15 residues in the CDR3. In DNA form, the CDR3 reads TGTGCCAGCAGCTTAGTCGGACAGGCCTACAATGAGCAGTTCTTC. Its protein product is CASSLVGQAYNEQFF.

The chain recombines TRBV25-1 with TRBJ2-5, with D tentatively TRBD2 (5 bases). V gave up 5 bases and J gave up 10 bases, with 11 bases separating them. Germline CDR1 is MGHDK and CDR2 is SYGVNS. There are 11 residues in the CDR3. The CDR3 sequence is CASSQPGGQYF. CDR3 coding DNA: TGTGCCAGCAGTCAGCCAGGAGGCCAGTACTTC.

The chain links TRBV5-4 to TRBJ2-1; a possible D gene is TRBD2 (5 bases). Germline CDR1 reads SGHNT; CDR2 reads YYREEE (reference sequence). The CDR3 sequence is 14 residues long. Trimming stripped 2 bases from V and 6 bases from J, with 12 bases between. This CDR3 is CASSLAEAINEQFF. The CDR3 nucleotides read TGTGCCAGCAGCTTAGCGGAAGCCATCAATGAGCAGTTCTTC.

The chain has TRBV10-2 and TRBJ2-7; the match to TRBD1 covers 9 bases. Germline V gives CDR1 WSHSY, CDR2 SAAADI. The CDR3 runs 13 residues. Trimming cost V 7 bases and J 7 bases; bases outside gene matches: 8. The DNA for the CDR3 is TGCGCCAGCAAGGCCGGGACAGGGTTTGAGCAGTACTTC. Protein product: CASKAGTGFEQYF.

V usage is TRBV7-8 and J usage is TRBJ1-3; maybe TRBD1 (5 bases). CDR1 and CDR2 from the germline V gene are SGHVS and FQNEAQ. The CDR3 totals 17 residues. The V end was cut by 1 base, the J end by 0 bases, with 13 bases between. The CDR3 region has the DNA TGTGCCAGCAGCTTAGGGGGTTCAGGGTTCTCTGGAAACACCATATATTTT. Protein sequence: CASSLGGSGFSGNTIYF.

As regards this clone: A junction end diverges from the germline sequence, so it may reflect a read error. CDR3: CSTSTGSSEQYF. The CDR3 DNA follows: TGCAGCACAAGCACAGGGTCCTCCGAGCAGTACTTC. The chain is built from TRBV29-1 and TRBJ2-7, with a possible D match to TRBD1 (6 bases). This CDR3 region has 12 residues. CDR1 SQVTM and CDR2 ANQGSEA come from the germline V gene.

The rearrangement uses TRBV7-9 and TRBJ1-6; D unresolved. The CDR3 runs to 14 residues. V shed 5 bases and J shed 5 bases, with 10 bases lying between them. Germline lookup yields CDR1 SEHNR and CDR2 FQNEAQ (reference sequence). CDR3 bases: TGTGCCAGCAGCAGGACTTTCGATAATTCACCCCTCCACTTT. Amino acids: CASSRTFDNSPLHF. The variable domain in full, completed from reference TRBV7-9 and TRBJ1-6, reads DTGVSQNPRHKITKRGQNVTFRCDPISEHNRLYWYRQTLGQGPEFLTYFQNEAQLEKSRLLSDRFSAERPKGSFSTLEIQRTEQGDSAMYLCASSRTFDNSPLHFGNGTRLTVT.

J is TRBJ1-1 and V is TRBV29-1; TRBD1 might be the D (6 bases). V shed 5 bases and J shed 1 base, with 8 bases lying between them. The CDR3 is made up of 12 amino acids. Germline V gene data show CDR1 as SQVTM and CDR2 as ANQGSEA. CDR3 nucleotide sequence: TGCAGCGTTCCGGGACAGAACACTGAAGCTTTCTTT. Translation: CSVPGQNTEAFF. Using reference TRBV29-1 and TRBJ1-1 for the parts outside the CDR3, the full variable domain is SAVISQKPSRDICQRGTSLTIQCQVDSQVTMMFWYRQQPGQSLTLIATANQGSEATYESGFVIDKFPISRPNLTFSTLTVSNMSPEDSSIYLCSVPGQNTEAFFGQGTRLTVV.

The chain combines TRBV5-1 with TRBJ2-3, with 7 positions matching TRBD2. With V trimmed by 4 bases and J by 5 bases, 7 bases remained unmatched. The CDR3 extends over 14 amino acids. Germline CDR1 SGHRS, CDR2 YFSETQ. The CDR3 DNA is TGCGCCAGCAGCCCCTCTGGGGGGGGAGATACGCAGTATTTT. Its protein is CASSPSGGGDTQYF.

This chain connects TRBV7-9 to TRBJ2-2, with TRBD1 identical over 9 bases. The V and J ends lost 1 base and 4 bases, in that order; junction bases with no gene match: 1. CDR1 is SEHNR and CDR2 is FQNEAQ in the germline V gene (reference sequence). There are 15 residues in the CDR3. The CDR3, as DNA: TGTGCCAGCAGCTTAGGACAGGGGGGCACCGGGGAGCTGTTTTTT. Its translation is CASSLGQGGTGELFF.